Below, 3 T cell receptor beta chains from the same sample are listed, as sequenced in a study of CD8 T cells in ankylosing spondylitis. One entry per CDR3 protein, called by TCRdb with MiXCR from the 5' RACE reads. The sample shows around 88,000 distinct CDR3 sequences, 8.8% of them seen only once. The sequenced sample was blood, either unsorted or a sorted T cell fraction (not recorded which). Source of these receptors: a male donor with ankylosing spondylitis or in good health (not recorded which).

This clonotype was seen ten or more times. This chain's CDR3 is CASSKLFDRGQETQYF. The CDR3 DNA reads as TGTGCCAGCAGCAAGCTGTTCGACAGGGGACAAGAGACCCAGTACTTC. This rearrangement joins TRBV27 to TRBJ2-5; 8 positions agree with TRBD1. Trimming at V came to 6 bases and at J to 2 bases, leaving 11 bases not matched to a gene. Looked up from germline, CDR1 is MNHEY and CDR2 is SMNVEV (reference sequence). This CDR3 has 16 amino acids.

The V and J genes are TRBV18 and TRBJ2-5, with a possible D match to TRBD1 (6 bases). V shed 1 base and J shed 2 bases, with 14 bases lying between them. CDR1 KGHSH and CDR2 LQKENI come from the germline V gene. CDR3 length: 16 amino acids. CDR3 coding DNA: TGTGCCAGCTCACCACGACAGGTGAACACGCAAGAGACCCAGTACTTC. This codes for CASSPRQVNTQETQYF.

In its sample, this clonotype was seen many times. CDR3 bases: TGTGCCAGCAGCTTTGCGGGGGGCACAGATACGCAGTATTTT. It yields the protein CASSFAGGTDTQYF. The chain combines TRBV5-4 with TRBJ2-3, with 7 bases fitting TRBD2. This CDR3 has 14 residues. Germline-derived CDR1 and CDR2 are SGHNT and YYREEE (reference sequence). The trim removed 2 bases at V and 1 base at J, leaving 1 base unmatched.